The subject of this entry is one TCR beta chain. The clone's antigen remains unknown. No per-base quality is available; no much larger clone lies one base away. The CDR3, cysteine through phenylalanine, is 14 amino acids long. The entry retains the CDR3 DNA only, 42 bases that are in frame from base 1. Trimming removed 4 bases from V and 5 bases from J, leaving 11 bases between the germline ends. From a lookup of the germline V gene (reference sequence), CDR1 and CDR2 are SGHAT and FQDESV. The data are from a study of T cells in Graves' hyperthyroidism and ophthalmopathy (dated 2019 in TCRdb). Some background on the complete study: Peripheral blood was collected at initial diagnosis, before any treatment. TCR V-J signatures able to tell the groups apart were searched for in a discovery cohort of approximately 95 patients, of whom 43 had Graves' ophthalmopathy and 57 had stable Graves' hyperthyroidism. Prospective prediction of ophthalmopathy was tested in an independent validation cohort consisting of 18 hyperthyroidism patients and over 15 patients who later progressed to ophthalmopathy. The approximately 98 discovery patients were randomly divided into training and test sets at a 7:3 ratio. Thyroid tissue and blood T-cell repertoires from several Graves' hyperthyroidism patients were also compared in the study. Following sampling, methimazole starting at 30 mg daily was given to hyperthyroidism patients, and high-dose intravenous methylprednisolone was given to ophthalmopathy patients. The paper reports TCR Vbeta CDR3 sequencing of over 120 peripheral blood samples: around 45 ophthalmopathy, fewer than 80 hyperthyroidism and around 17 progressor patients.

Study-level results and caveats: Sample size was not statistically predetermined, and investigators were not blinded to group allocation. In validation, progression to ophthalmopathy was predicted by the model with 70.59% sensitivity and roughly 76% specificity, a median of roughly 6.4 months before onset. A 13 V-J signature model separated ophthalmopathy from stable hyperthyroidism, with about 88% sensitivity and just under 84% specificity in cross-validation and 80%/75% in testing. Blood samples also contained most of the expanded thyroid clonotypes (frequency above 0.001), which suggests that blood repertoires may reflect thyroid immune responses.

Amplification of TCR beta CDR3 regions was carried out from RNA transcripts. The TCR CDR3 was subjected to a first round of RT-PCR using the HTBI primer set and the Qiagen OneStep RT-PCR kit. Libraries were constructed in a second round of multiplex PCR, after which size selection and purification were performed. Libraries were sequenced paired-end with 100 bp reads on an Illumina HiSeq2000. In the authors' own workflow: SOAPnuke was used to process the raw data, throwing out any read that contained adapters or uncalled bases, had a mean Phred below 15, or lacked an exact constant-primer or identifier match. High-quality paired reads were merged using COPE v1.2.5, and each unique nucleotide sequence was defined as a clonotype. MiTCR v1.1 was used to align the clonotypes against IMGT TRBV, TRBD and TRBJ reference segments. The analysis was restricted to V-J combinations with a frequency above 0.0001, which together covered roughly 99% of the repertoires. A TCS score was defined as the ratio of F50 (clonal expansion) to E x V (chaos), with BLOSUM62-based TCRdist applied between CDR3 peptides within each V-J. Welch's t-statistics and random forest reduced several hundred V-J features to roughly 13, which were used in a naive Bayes classifier (R e1071). TCRdb reanalyzed the raw reads on its own, using fastp at Q25 for trimming and MiXCR for clone calling, and kept in-frame beta chains. Each entry merges the rows of one CDR3 protein and shows their most common DNA and genes. These V and J calls are TCRdb output, not the study's own analysis. The sample has about 720,000 distinct CDR3 sequences on record, about a sixth of them singletons. Jointly, the top ten make up over 7.5% of the sample.

Graves' hyperthyroidism was defined as stable when no progression to ophthalmopathy occurred over 18 months of follow-up. Hyperthyroidism patients were newly diagnosed, had a disease duration of under 2 months, and were aged 18 to 65 years. Exclusion was applied to patients with uncontrolled infections, other autoimmune diseases, pregnancy or lactation. Clinical symptoms, serum thyroxine and TRAb, thyroid ultrasound, and orbital computed tomography formed the basis for the diagnoses. Ficoll-Paque density gradient centrifugation was used to isolate PBMCs from around 9.1 ml of fresh peripheral blood. Total RNA was extracted with Trizol reagent, and quality was checked on an Agilent 2100 Bioanalyzer.

The receptor comes from a man younger than 30 with Graves' hyperthyroidism. The rearranged chain carries TRBV11-1 and TRBJ2-2, with the D gene too uncertain to name. Sequencing used blood. The sequenced DNA: TGTGCCAGCAGCTCTTTTTTAGGGACCGGGGAGCTGTTTTTT. This yields the protein CASSSFLGTGELFF.